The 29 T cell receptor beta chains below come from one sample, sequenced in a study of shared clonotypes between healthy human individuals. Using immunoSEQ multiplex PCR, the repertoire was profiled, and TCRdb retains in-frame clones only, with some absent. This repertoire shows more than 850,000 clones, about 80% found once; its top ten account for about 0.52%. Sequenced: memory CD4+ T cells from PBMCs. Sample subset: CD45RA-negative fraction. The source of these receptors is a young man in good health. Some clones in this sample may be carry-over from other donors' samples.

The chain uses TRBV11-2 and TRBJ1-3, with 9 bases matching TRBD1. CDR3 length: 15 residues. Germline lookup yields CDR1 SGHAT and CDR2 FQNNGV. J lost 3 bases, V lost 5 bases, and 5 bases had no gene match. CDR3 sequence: CASSGQGTVGNTIYF. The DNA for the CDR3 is TGTGCCAGCAGCGGACAGGGGACTGTTGGAAACACCATATATTTT.

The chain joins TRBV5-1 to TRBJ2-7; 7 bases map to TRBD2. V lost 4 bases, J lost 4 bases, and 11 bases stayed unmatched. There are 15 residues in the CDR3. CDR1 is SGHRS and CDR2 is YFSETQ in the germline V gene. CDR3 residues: CASSNWAGAGYEQYF. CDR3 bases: TGCGCCAGCAGCAATTGGGCGGGAGCTGGATACGAGCAGTACTTC.

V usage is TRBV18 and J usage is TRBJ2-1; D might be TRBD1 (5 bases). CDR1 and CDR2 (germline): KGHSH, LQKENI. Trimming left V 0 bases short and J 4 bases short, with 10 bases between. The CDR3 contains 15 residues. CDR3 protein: CASSPPTARYNEQFF. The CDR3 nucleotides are TGTGCCAGCTCACCACCGACAGCCCGATACAATGAGCAGTTCTTC.

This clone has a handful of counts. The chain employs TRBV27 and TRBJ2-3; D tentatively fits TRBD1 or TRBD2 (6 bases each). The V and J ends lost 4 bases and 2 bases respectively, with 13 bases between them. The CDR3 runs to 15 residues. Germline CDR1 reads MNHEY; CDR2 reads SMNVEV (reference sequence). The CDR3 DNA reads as TGTGCCAGCAGTTCGACGGGGGCCCCCACAGATACGCAGTATTTT. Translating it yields CASSSTGAPTDTQYF.

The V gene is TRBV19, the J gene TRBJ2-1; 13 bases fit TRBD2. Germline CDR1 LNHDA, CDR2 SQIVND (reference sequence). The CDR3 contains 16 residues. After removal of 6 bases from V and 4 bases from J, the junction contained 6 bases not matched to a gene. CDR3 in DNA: TGTGCCAGTAGCTGGGCACTAGCGGGAGGGTACAATGAGCAGTTCTTC. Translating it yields CASSWALAGGYNEQFF.

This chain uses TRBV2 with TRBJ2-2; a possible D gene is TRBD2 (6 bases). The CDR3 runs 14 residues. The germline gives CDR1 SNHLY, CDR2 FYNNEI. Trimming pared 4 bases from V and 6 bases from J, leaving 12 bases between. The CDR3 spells CASSALATPGELFF. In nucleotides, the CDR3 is TGTGCCAGCAGTGCCCTAGCGACCCCCGGGGAGCTGTTTTTT.

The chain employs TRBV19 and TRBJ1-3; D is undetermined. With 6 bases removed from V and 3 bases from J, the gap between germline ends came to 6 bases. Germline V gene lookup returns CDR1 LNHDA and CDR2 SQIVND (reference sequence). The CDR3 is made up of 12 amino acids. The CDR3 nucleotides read TGTGCCAGTAGCCCACGTGGAAACACCATATATTTT. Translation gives CASSPRGNTIYF.

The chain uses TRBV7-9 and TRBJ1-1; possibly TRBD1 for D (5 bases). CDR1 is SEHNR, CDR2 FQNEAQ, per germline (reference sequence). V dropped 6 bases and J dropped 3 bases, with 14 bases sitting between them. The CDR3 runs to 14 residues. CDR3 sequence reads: CASSLRGSDTEAFF. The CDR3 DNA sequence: TGTGCCAGCAGTCTCCGGGGCTCGGACACTGAAGCTTTCTTT. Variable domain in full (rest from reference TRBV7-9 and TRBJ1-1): DTGVSQNPRHKITKRGQNVTFRCDPISEHNRLYWYRQTLGQGPEFLTYFQNEAQLEKSRLLSDRFSAERPKGSFSTLEIQRTEQGDSAMYLCASSLRGSDTEAFFGQGTRLTVV.

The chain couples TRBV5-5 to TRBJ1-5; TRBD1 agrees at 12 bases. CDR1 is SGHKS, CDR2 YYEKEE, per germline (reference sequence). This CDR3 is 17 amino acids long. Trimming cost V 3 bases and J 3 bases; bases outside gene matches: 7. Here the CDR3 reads CASSSTGTGGTNQPQHF. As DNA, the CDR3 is TGTGCCAGCAGCTCGACCGGGACAGGGGGCACCAATCAGCCCCAGCATTTT.

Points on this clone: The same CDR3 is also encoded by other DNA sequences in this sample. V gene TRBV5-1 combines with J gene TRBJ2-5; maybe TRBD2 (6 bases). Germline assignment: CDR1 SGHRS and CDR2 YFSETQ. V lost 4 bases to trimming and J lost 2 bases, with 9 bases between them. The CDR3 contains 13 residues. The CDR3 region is CASSLGLQETQYF. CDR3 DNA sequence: TGCGCCAGCAGCCTGGGACTTCAAGAGACCCAGTACTTC.

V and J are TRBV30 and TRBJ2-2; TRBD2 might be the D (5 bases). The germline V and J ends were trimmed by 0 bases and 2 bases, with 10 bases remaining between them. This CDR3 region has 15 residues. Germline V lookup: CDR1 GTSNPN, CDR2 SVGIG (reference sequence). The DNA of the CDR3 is TGTGCCTGGAGTGTACTGGGAGTTAACACCGGGGAGCTGTTTTTT. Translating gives CAWSVLGVNTGELFF.

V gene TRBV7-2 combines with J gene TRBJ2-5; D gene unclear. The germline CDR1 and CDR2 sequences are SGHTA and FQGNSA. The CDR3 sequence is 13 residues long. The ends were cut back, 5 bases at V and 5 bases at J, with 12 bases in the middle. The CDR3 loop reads CASSPTVGETQYF. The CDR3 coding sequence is TGTGCCAGCAGCCCAACGGTGGGTGAGACCCAGTACTTC.

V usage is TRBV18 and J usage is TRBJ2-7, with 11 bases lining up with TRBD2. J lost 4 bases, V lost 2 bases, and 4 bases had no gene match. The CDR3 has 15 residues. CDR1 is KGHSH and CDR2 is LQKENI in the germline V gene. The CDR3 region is CASSPLGLAAYEQYF. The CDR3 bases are TGTGCCAGCTCACCATTGGGACTAGCGGCTTACGAGCAGTACTTC.

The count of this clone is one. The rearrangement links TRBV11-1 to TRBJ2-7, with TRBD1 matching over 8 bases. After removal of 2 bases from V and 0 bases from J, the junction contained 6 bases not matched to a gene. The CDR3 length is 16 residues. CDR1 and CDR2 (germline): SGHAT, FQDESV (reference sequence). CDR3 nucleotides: TGTGCCAGCAGCTTACGGACAGGGCTGGACTCCTACGAGCAGTACTTC. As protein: CASSLRTGLDSYEQYF. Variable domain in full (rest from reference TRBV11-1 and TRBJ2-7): EAEVAQSPRYKITEKSQAVAFWCDPISGHATLYWYRQILGQGPELLVQFQDESVVDDSQLPKDRFSAERLKGVDSTLKIQPAELGDSAMYLCASSLRTGLDSYEQYFGPGTRLTVT.

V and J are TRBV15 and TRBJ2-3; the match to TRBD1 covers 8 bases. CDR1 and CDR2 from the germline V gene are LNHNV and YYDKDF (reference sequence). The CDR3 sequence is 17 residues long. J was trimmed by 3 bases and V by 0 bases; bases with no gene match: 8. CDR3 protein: CATSRDGTGVLTDTQYF. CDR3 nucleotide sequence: TGTGCCACCAGCAGAGATGGGACAGGAGTATTGACAGATACGCAGTATTTT.

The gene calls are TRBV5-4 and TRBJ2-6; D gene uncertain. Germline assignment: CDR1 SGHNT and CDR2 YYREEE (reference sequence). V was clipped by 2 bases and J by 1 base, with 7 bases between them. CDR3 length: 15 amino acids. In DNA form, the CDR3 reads TGTGCCAGCAGCTTCGGATGGTCTGGGGCCAACGTCCTGACTTTC. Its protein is CASSFGWSGANVLTF.

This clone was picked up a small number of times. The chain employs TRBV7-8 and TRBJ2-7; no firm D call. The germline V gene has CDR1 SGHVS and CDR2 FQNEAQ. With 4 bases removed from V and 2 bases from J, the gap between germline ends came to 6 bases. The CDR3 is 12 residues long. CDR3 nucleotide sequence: TGTGCCAGCAGCTCCGGACCCTACGAGCAGTACTTC. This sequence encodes CASSSGPYEQYF.

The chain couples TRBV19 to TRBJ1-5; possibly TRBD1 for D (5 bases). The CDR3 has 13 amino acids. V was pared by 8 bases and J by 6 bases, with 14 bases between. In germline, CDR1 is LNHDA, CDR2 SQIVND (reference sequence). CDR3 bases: TGTGCCAGTTCCCGGGACTTCAGTCAGCCCCAGCATTTT. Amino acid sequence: CASSRDFSQPQHF.

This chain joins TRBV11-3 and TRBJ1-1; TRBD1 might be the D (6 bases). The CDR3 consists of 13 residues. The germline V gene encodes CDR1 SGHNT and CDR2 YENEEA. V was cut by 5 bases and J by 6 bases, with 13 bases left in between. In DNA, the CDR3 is TGTGCCAGCAGCCGCCGGGGGGGCGCTGAAGCTTTCTTT. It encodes CASSRRGGAEAFF. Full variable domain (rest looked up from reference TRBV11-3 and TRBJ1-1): EAGVVQSPRYKIIEKKQPVAFWCNPISGHNTLYWYLQNLGQGPELLIRYENEEAVDDSQLPKDRFSAERLKGVDSTLKIQPAELGDSAVYLCASSRRGGAEAFFGQGTRLTVV.

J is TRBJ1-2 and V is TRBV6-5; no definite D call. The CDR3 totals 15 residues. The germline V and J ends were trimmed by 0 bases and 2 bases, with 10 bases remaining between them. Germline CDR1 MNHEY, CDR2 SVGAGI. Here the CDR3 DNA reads TGTGCCAGCAGTTACTCTAACAGAGTAAACTATGGCTACACCTTC. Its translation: CASSYSNRVNYGYTF.

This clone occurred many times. CDR3 protein: CASSGALSSYEQYF. In DNA, the CDR3 is TGTGCCAGCAGTGGAGCGCTCAGCTCCTACGAGCAGTACTTC. The chain uses TRBV6-1 and TRBJ2-7; D gene ambiguous. CDR3 length: 14 amino acids. Germline V gives CDR1 MNHNS, CDR2 SASEGT. The ends were cut back, 4 bases at V and 0 bases at J, with 10 bases in the middle.

This CDR3 is CASSSPPGRVNTEAFF. The DNA for the CDR3 is TGTGCCAGCAGTTCACCCCCGGGCAGGGTGAACACTGAAGCTTTCTTT. The genes are TRBV27 and TRBJ1-1, with D perhaps TRBD1 (5 bases). Germline-derived CDR1 and CDR2 are MNHEY and SMNVEV (reference sequence). V lost 4 bases to trimming and J lost 0 bases, with 15 bases between them. This CDR3 is built from 16 residues.

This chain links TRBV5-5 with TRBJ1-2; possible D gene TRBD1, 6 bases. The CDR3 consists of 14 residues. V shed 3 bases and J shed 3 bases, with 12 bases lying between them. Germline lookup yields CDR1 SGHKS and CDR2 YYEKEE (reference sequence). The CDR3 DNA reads TGTGCCAGCAGCTCGTCCGGGGGGCACTATGGCTACACCTTC. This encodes CASSSSGGHYGYTF.

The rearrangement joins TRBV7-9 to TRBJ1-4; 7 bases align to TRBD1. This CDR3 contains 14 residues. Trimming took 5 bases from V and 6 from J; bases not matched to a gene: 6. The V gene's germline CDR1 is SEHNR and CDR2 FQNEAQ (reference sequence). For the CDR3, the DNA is TGTGCCAGCAGCCACCGACAGGGTGATGAAAAACTGTTTTTT. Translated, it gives CASSHRQGDEKLFF.

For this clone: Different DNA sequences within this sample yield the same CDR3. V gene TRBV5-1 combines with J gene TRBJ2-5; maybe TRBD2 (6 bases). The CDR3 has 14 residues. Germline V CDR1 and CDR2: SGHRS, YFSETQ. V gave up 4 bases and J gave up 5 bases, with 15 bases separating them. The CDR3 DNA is TGCGCCAGCAGCCTGGGGACTCCCGGGGAGACCCAGTACTTC. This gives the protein CASSLGTPGETQYF.

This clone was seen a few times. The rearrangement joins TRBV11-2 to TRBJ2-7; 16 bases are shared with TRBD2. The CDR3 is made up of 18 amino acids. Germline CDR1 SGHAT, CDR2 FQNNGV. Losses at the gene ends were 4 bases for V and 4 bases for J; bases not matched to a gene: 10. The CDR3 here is CASSYLPGTSGRGYEQYF. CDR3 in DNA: TGTGCCAGCAGCTACCTACCCGGGACTAGCGGGAGGGGATACGAGCAGTACTTC.

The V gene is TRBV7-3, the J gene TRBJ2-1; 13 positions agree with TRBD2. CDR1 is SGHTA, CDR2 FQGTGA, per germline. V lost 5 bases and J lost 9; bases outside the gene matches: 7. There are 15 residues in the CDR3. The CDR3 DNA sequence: TGTGCCAGCAGCCCCGGGACTAGCGGGATTCCTGAGCAGTTCTTC. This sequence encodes CASSPGTSGIPEQFF.

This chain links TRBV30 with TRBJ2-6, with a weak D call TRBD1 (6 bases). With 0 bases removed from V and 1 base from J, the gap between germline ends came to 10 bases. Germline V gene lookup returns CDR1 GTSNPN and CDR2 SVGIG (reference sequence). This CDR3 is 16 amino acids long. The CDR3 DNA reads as TGTGCCTGGAGTGTCGGGACAAGGTCTGGGGCCAACGTCCTGACTTTC. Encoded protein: CAWSVGTRSGANVLTF.

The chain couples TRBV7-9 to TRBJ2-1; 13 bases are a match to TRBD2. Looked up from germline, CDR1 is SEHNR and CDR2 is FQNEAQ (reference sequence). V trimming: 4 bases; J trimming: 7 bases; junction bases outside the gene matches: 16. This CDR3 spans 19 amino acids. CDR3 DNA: TGTGCCAGCAGCTCACCTGGGGGGACTAGCGGGATGGGTTGGAATGAGCAGTTCTTC. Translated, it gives CASSSPGGTSGMGWNEQFF.